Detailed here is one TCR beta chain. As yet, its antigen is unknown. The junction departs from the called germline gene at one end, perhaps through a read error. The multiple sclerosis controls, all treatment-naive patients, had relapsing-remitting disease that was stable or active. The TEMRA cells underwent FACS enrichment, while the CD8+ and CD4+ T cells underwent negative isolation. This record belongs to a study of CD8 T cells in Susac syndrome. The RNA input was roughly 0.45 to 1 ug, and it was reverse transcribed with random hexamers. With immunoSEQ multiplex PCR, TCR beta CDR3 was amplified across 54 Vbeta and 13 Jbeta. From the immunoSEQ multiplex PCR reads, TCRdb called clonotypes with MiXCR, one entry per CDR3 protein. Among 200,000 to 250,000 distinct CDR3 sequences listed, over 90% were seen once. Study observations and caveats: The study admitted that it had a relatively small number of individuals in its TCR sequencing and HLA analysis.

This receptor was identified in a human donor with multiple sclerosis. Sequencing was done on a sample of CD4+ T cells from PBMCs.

The CDR3: CASTGTSTGELFF. Written as DNA, the CDR3 is TGTGCTAGCACCGGGACTAGCACCGGGGAGCTGTTTTTT. The rearrangement links TRBV7-7 to TRBJ2-2; 8 bases map to TRBD2. Germline-derived CDR1 and CDR2 are SSHAT and FNYEAQ (reference sequence). This CDR3 spans 13 amino acids. Full variable domain (outside the CDR3, taken from reference TRBV7-7 and TRBJ2-2): GAGVSQSPRYKVTKRGQDVTLRCDPISSHATLYWYQQALGQGPEFLTYFNYEAQPDKSGLPSDRFSAERPEGSISTLTIQRTEQRDSAMYRCASTGTSTGELFFGEGSRLTVL.